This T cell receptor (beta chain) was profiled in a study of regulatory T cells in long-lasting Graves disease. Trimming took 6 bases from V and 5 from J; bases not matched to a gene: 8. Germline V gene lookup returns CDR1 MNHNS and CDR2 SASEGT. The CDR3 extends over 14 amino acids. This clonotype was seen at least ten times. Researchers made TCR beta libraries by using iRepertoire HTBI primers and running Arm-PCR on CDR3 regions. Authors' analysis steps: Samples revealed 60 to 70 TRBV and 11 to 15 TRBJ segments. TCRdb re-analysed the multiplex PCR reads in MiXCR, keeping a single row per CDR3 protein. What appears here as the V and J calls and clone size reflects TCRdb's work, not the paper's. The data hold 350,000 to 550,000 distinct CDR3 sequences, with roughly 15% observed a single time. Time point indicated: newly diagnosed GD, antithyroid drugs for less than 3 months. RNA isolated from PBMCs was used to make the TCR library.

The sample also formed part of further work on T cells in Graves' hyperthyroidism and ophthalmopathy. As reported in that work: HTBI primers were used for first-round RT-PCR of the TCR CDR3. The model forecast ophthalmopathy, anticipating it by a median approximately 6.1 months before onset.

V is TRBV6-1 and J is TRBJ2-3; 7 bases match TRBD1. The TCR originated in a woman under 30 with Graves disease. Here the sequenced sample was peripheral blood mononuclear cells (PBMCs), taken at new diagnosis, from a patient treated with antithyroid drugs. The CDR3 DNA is TGTGCCAGCAGCTATGGGACAGAGGGAGATACGCAGTATTTT. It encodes CASSYGTEGDTQYF.